The clone carrying this T cell receptor beta chain was counted many times. Its cognate antigen is unknown. Via MiXCR, TCRdb re-called the 5' RACE reads, giving one row per CDR3 protein. The sample holds around 100,000 distinct CDR3 sequences, 4.4% seen once. The time point: sample taken at primary tumor resection. 72 TRACERx patients with early, untreated non-small cell lung cancer donated samples. Whole RNA came from tumor, nontumor lung or frozen PBMC and was sequenced without being sorted. This entry is derived from a study of spatial heterogeneity in lung cancer. Study findings and constraints: In tumors, expanded intratumoral alpha and beta TCR counts tracked mutation counts. The authors estimated that approximately 7% of tumor T cells were covered for alpha chains and approximately 14% for beta chains.

The source material was lung tumor tissue, sampled at surgery. This receptor was identified in a male donor with early-stage non-small cell lung cancer.

CDR3 nucleotides: TGCGCCAGCAGCTCGCGGGAGAATCGGCATACGCAGTATTTT. It codes for CASSSRENRHTQYF. The rearrangement links TRBV4-1 to TRBJ2-3; 7 nucleotides align to TRBD2. CDR1 is MGHRA and CDR2 is YSYEKL in the germline V gene. The V segment lost 5 bases and the J segment 7 bases; nucleotides outside the gene matches: 9. The CDR3 runs to 14 residues.